This T cell receptor (beta chain) is from a study of post-analysis software for immune sequencing data. Regarding the study as a whole: TRBV segments more frequent in patients than in controls numbered several and included TRBV5-6, TRBV5-1 and TRBV20-1. Clustering by F measure revealed strong co-clustering among samples prepared together in one batch. Those with multiple sclerosis, the patient group, showed significantly lower normalized Chao1 diversity than controls.

A remark on this clonotype: The antigen is undetermined.

V was shortened by 5 bases and J by 10 bases, with 15 bases between the two germline ends. The CDR3 is made up of 13 amino acids. TCR beta cDNA libraries included unique molecular identifiers. TCRdb reprocessed the PCR reads via MiXCR and lists one record per CDR3 protein. This sample has about half a million distinct CDR3 sequences, with roughly 34% found just once. The chain employs TRBV12-3 or TRBV12-4 and TRBJ2-1, with D possibly TRBD2 on 5 matching bases. The specimen was blood. This TCR was recovered from a girl aged 2-17 years with multiple sclerosis. The DNA for the CDR3 is TGTGCCAGCAGTCCCCAACGGGGTCGGGAGCAGTTCTTC. This translates into CASSPQRGREQFF.